These T cell receptor beta chains were read from a single sample in a study of T cell changes during pregnancy in multiple sclerosis. The data were produced by immunoSEQ multiplex PCR, yet TCRdb's version contains in-frame clones alone and is incomplete. This repertoire shows 70,000 to 75,000 clones, around 94% found once; its top ten account for less than 2.5%. The source was peripheral blood, collected in the second trimester of pregnancy. The origin of the receptors is a female donor in good health, enrolled as a control in a pregnancy study. CDR3s leave out the opening cysteine and the closing phenylalanine or tryptophan.

>TRBV10-3|TRBJ1-1
AISEATGTITEAF
>TRBV28|TRBJ1-5
ASSLPGQANNQPQH
>TRBV27|TRBJ1-2
ASSHIPIGGQHRDYGYT
>TRBV6-1|TRBJ1-2
ASSEGRGPYGYT
>TRBV5-6|TRBJ2-1
ASSSRRLAGYNEQF
>TRBV19|TRBJ1-5
ASSIRDGGNQPQH
>TRBV5-1|TRBJ2-1
ASSLRPRGNEQF
>TRBV5-6|TRBJ2-7
ASSSQWYEQY
>TRBV5-4|TRBJ1-6
ASREGQGGSPLH
>TRBV30|TRBJ1-5
AWNQGFNQPQH
>TRBV2|TRBJ1-1
ASSFHTEAF
>TRBV6-1|TRBJ2-1
ASRYSEQF
>TRBV7-3|TRBJ2-1
ASSLPGLASHEQF
>TRBV6-5|TRBJ2-7
ASSPTPRDSQY
>TRBV19|TRBJ2-5
ASRDGRAFQGTQY
>TRBV18|TRBJ1-5
ASSPRSGQGGNQPQH
>TRBV4-3|TRBJ1-3
ASSQVGRADTIY
>TRBV4-3|TRBJ1-3
ASSQDYALVQSGNTIY
>TRBV7-8|TRBJ1-5
ASRLDGGVVGQPQH
>TRBV19|TRBJ1-2
ASKRSEGGYT
>TRBV5-1|TRBJ2-7
ASSHGDSYEQY
>TRBV18|TRBJ2-2
ASSRFSTGTNTGELF
>TRBV7-9|TRBJ2-7
ASSLDTRGYEQY
>TRBV5-5|TRBJ1-1
ASSLDRFTEAF
>TRBV9|TRBJ2-6
ASSAVAGANVLT
>TRBV6-1|TRBJ1-2
ASSERGQGLAGYT
>TRBV28|TRBJ2-6
ASSLSRRGSGANVLT
>TRBV5-1|TRBJ1-1
ASSLTAGKAEAF